These 20 T cell receptor beta chains originate from one sample sequenced in a study of CD4+ T cells in melanoma. The method was immunoSEQ multiplex PCR; TCRdb's version includes in-frame clones alone and lacks a portion of them. Of about 110,000 clones listed, about 92% are singletons. Sequencing was carried out using peripheral blood. The receptor source for this set is a human donor with melanoma.

CDR3 loop: CASSLGGALKETQYF. The CDR3 DNA follows: TGTGCCAGCAGCTTGGGGGGAGCCCTGAAAGAGACCCAGTACTTC. This sequence joins TRBV11-3 and TRBJ2-5; D might be TRBD2 (6 bases). Deletions cut 3 bases from V and 3 bases from J, with 14 bases between. There are 15 residues in the CDR3. In germline, CDR1 is SGHNT, CDR2 YENEEA.

The chain uses TRBV18 and TRBJ1-5; D gene uncertain. The germline V and J ends were trimmed by 1 base and 2 bases, with 9 bases remaining between them. CDR1 and CDR2 from the germline V gene are KGHSH and LQKENI. This CDR3 comprises 15 residues. The CDR3 loop reads CASSPQASGNQPQHF. The CDR3, as DNA: TGTGCCAGCTCACCACAGGCGTCGGGCAATCAGCCCCAGCATTTT.

V usage is TRBV7-2 and J usage is TRBJ1-3; 7 bases are a match to TRBD1. Trimming took 4 bases from V and 0 from J; bases not matched to a gene: 3. The V gene's germline CDR1 is SGHTA and CDR2 FQGNSA. The CDR3 consists of 15 residues. The CDR3 region is CASSSWDSSGNTIYF. CDR3 coding DNA: TGTGCCAGCAGCTCCTGGGACAGCTCTGGAAACACCATATATTTT.

The chain joins TRBV14 to TRBJ1-1; weak D call: TRBD1 (5 bases). The germline gives CDR1 SGHDN, CDR2 FVKESK. V gave up 0 bases and J gave up 0 bases, with 11 bases separating them. This CDR3 region has 16 residues. The CDR3 coding sequence is TGTGCCAGCAGCCAAGACTGGGGCAGGCTGAACACTGAAGCTTTCTTT. Translating it yields CASSQDWGRLNTEAFF.

For the CDR3, the DNA is TGCGCCAGCAGCACCTCCGGGACTAGCTACGAGCAGTACTTC. This encodes CASSTSGTSYEQYF. The J gene is TRBJ2-7, the V gene TRBV5-1, with 8 bases lining up with TRBD2. J lost 3 bases, V lost 4 bases, and 6 bases had no gene match. The CDR3 is made up of 14 amino acids. Per the germline V gene, CDR1 is SGHRS and CDR2 is YFSETQ.

This rearrangement joins TRBV5-1 to TRBJ2-1; 7 nucleotides match TRBD1. Losses at the gene ends were 0 bases for V and 4 bases for J; bases not matched to a gene: 1. CDR1 and CDR2 (germline): SGHRS, YFSETQ. The CDR3 length is 14 residues. CDR3 sequence (DNA): TGCGCCAGCAGCTTGGGGACAGGATACAATGAGCAGTTCTTC. Translation: CASSLGTGYNEQFF.

V usage is TRBV15 and J usage is TRBJ2-3, with D maybe TRBD2 (5 bases). The CDR3 loop spans 15 amino acids. Between the trimmed V and J ends, which lost 4 bases and 11 bases, there was a span of 22 bases. Germline assignment: CDR1 LNHNV and CDR2 YYDKDF (reference sequence). This chain's CDR3 is CATSTDGNALAGQYF. The CDR3 DNA sequence: TGTGCCACCAGCACCGACGGGAACGCCTTAGCTGGGCAGTATTTT.

The chain joins TRBV6-6 to TRBJ2-1, with D possibly matching TRBD2 (6 bases). Germline CDR1 and CDR2: MNHNY and SVGAGI (reference sequence). The CDR3 is made up of 13 amino acids. V was trimmed by 6 bases and J by 5 bases, leaving 11 bases between them. CDR3 residues: CASSSAGDNEQFF. CDR3 bases: TGTGCCAGCAGCTCAGCGGGTGACAATGAGCAGTTCTTC.

J is TRBJ2-7 and V is TRBV28; 9 bases match TRBD2. V shed 3 bases, J shed 2 bases, and the junction held 5 bases outside the gene matches. The CDR3 length is 15 residues. From germline, CDR1 is MDHEN and CDR2 SYDVKM. CDR3 nucleotide sequence: TGTGCCAGCAGTTTCAGGCTAGCGGGAACCTACGAGCAGTACTTC. Translating it yields CASSFRLAGTYEQYF.

The gene calls are TRBV4-3 and TRBJ2-5, with unresolved D. CDR3 length: 14 amino acids. The germline CDR1 and CDR2 sequences are LGHNA and YSLEER. V lost 4 bases and J lost 1, with 10 bases in between. The CDR3 DNA sequence: TGCGCCAGCAGCCGAGGACGGACCCAAGAGACCCAGTACTTC. Translation gives CASSRGRTQETQYF.

The V gene is TRBV5-1, the J gene TRBJ2-7; D uncertain. The CDR3 covers 13 residues. Germline assignment: CDR1 SGHRS and CDR2 YFSETQ. The germline V and J ends were trimmed by 2 bases and 6 bases, with 12 bases remaining between them. As DNA, the CDR3 is TGCGCCAGCAGCTTTCTTGGATCAGGCGAGCAGTACTTC. This translates into CASSFLGSGEQYF.

This clone appeared once. Here the CDR3 DNA reads TGTGCCAGCAGTGAAAACGAGGGGGTAGGAGAGACCCAGTACTTC. This translates into CASSENEGVGETQYF. V gene TRBV6-4 combines with J gene TRBJ2-5; D is perhaps TRBD1 (6 bases). The CDR3 has 15 amino acids. V gave up 3 bases and J gave up 4 bases, with 15 bases separating them. Germline CDR1 is MRHNA and CDR2 is SNTAGT.

This sequence joins TRBV27 and TRBJ2-2, with D possibly matching TRBD2 (6 bases). The V gene lost 5 bases and the J gene lost 5 bases, with 15 bases spanning the gap. The germline V gene has CDR1 MNHEY and CDR2 SMNVEV (reference sequence). The CDR3 covers 15 residues. The CDR3 DNA reads TGTGCCAGCAGTCCCCTTGTGGCGGGGACCGGGGAGCTGTTTTTT. It encodes CASSPLVAGTGELFF.

The V and J genes are TRBV13 and TRBJ2-1; D is perhaps TRBD1 (6 bases). V was shortened by 7 bases and J by 6 bases, with 22 bases between the two germline ends. The germline CDR1 and CDR2 sequences are PRHDT and FYEKMQ (reference sequence). The CDR3 has 16 amino acids. The CDR3: CASTINRGGWGNEQFF. CDR3 sequence (DNA): TGTGCCAGCACTATAAACCGTGGGGGCTGGGGCAATGAGCAGTTCTTC.

V and J are TRBV15 and TRBJ2-7; unclear D gene. The CDR3 covers 18 residues. V shed 0 bases and J shed 0 bases, with 18 bases lying between them. CDR1 and CDR2 (germline): LNHNV, YYDKDF (reference sequence). CDR3 nucleotide sequence: TGTGCCACCAGCAGAGATCCACGGACCAGACCTAGCTCCTACGAGCAGTACTTC. It encodes CATSRDPRTRPSSYEQYF.

The CDR3 DNA sequence: TGTGCCTGGAGTCTGCGTTCAAGCACTGAAGCTTTCTTT. This codes for CAWSLRSSTEAFF. The chain has TRBV30 and TRBJ1-1; no firm D call. Trimming took off 2 bases at V and 4 bases at J, with 11 bases between the two ends. The CDR3 contains 13 residues. Germline-derived CDR1 and CDR2 are GTSNPN and SVGIG (reference sequence). Combining the CDR3 with reference TRBV30 and TRBJ1-1 gives the whole variable domain SQTIHQWPATLVQPVGSPLSLECTVEGTSNPNLYWYRQAAGRGLQLLFYSVGIGQISSEVPQNLSASRPQDRQFILSSKKLLLSDSGFYLCAWSLRSSTEAFFGQGTRLTVV.

The V gene is TRBV7-9, the J gene TRBJ1-1; possibly TRBD1 for D (5 bases). The V end was cut by 5 bases, the J end by 7 bases, with 11 bases between. Germline lookup yields CDR1 SEHNR and CDR2 FQNEAQ (reference sequence). The length of the CDR3 is 12 residues. The CDR3 nucleotides are TGTGCCAGCAGCCCCCGGGACGGTGAAGCTTTCTTT. This gives the protein CASSPRDGEAFF. Complete variable domain (other parts from reference TRBV7-9 and TRBJ1-1): DTGVSQNPRHKITKRGQNVTFRCDPISEHNRLYWYRQTLGQGPEFLTYFQNEAQLEKSRLLSDRFSAERPKGSFSTLEIQRTEQGDSAMYLCASSPRDGEAFFGQGTRLTVV.

The V and J genes are TRBV5-1 and TRBJ2-2; D perhaps matches TRBD2 (6 bases). This CDR3 comprises 15 residues. Germline-derived CDR1 and CDR2 are SGHRS and YFSETQ. Trimming shortened V by 5 bases and J by 4 bases, and 15 bases separated the two germline ends. The DNA of the CDR3 is TGCGCCAGCAGGGAGGGGTCCGGGGCCACCGGGGAGCTGTTTTTT. This gives the protein CASREGSGATGELFF.

The chain uses TRBV27 and TRBJ2-5; TRBD1 matches at 8 bases. V trimming: 6 bases; J trimming: 0 bases; junction bases outside the gene matches: 6. The CDR3 runs to 15 residues. Germline V gives CDR1 MNHEY, CDR2 SMNVEV (reference sequence). As DNA, the CDR3 is TGTGCCAGCAGCCCTGACAGGGGTTACCAAGAGACCCAGTACTTC. This gives the protein CASSPDRGYQETQYF.

The chain couples TRBV21-1 to TRBJ1-5; the table's D call of TRBD1 was not tested on the DNA. TRBV21-1 is given as a pseudogene. The CDR3 length is 13 residues. Here the CDR3 reads CASVGQSNQPQHF. In nucleotides, the CDR3 is TGTGCCAGCGTAGGACAGAGCAATCAGCCCCAGCATTTT.